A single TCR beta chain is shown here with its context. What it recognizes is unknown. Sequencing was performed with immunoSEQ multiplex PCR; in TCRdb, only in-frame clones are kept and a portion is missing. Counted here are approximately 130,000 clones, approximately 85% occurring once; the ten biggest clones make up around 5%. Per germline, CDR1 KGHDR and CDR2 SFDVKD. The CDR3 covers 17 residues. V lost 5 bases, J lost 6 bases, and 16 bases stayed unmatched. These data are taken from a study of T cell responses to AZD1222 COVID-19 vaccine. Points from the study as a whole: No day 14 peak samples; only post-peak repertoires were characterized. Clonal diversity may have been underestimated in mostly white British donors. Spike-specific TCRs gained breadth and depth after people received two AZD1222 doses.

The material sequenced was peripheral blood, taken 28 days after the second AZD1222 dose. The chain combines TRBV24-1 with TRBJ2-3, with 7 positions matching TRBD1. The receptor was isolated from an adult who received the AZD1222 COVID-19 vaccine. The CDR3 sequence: CATSGPRQGRSPDTQYF. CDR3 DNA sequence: TGTGCCACCAGTGGCCCCAGACAGGGTAGGTCCCCTGATACGCAGTATTTT.